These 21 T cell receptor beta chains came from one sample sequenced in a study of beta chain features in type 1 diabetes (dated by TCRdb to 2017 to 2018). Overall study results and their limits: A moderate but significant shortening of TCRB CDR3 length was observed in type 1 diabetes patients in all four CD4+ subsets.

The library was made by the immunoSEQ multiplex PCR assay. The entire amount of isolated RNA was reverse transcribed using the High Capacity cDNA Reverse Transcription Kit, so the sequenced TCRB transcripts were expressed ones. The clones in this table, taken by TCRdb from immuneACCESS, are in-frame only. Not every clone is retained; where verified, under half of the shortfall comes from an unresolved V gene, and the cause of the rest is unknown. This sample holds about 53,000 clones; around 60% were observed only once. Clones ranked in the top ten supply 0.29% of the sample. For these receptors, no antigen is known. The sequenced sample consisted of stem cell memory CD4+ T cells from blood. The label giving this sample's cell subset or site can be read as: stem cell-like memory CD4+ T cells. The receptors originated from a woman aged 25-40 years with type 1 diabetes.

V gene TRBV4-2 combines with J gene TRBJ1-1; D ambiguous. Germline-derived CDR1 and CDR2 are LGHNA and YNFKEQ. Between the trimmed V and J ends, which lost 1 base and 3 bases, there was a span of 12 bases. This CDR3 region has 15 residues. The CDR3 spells CASSQGKGGYTEAFF. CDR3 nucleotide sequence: TGTGCCAGCAGCCAAGGCAAAGGAGGGTACACTGAAGCTTTCTTT.

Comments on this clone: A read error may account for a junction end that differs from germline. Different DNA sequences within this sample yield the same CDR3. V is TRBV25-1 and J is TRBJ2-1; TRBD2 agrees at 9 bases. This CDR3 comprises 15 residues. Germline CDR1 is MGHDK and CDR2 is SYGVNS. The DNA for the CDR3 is TGTGCCAGCAGTGAATTCAGCGGGGGGCCCTATGAGCAATTCTTC. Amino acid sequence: CASSEFSGGPYEQFF.

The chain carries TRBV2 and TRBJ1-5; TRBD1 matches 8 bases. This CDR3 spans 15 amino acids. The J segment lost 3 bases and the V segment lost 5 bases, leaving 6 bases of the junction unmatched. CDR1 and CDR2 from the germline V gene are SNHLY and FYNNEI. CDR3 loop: CASSQDRAVNQPQHF. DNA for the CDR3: TGTGCCAGCAGTCAGGACAGGGCGGTCAATCAGCCCCAGCATTTT. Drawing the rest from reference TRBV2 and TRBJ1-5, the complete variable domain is EPEVTQTPSHQVTQMGQEVILRCVPISNHLYFYWYRQILGQKVEFLVSFYNNEISEKSEIFDDQFSVERPDGSNFTLKIRSTKLEDSAMYFCASSQDRAVNQPQHFGDGTRLSIL.

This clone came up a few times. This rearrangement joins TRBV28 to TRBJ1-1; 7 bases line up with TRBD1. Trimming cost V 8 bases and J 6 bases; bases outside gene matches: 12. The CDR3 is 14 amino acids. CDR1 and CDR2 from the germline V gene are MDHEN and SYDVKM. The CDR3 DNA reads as TGTGCCAGCCGATCGACAGGGTCCCTTTCTGAAGCTTTCTTT. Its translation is CASRSTGSLSEAFF.

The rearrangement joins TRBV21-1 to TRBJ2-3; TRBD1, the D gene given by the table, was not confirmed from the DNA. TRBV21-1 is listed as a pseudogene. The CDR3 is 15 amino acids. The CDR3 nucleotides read TGTGCCAGCAGTCCCGGCGCCGCCGACATTCATACGCAGTATTTT. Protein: CASSPGAADIHTQYF.

The CDR3 region is CASSWERGYGYTF. CDR3 DNA: TGTGCCAGCAGTTGGGAAAGGGGCTATGGCTACACCTTC. This chain links TRBV6-5 with TRBJ1-2; a weak D match, TRBD1 (5 bases). The V and J ends lost 4 bases and 4 bases respectively, with 10 bases between them. Per the germline V gene, CDR1 is MNHEY and CDR2 is SVGAGI. The CDR3 consists of 13 residues.

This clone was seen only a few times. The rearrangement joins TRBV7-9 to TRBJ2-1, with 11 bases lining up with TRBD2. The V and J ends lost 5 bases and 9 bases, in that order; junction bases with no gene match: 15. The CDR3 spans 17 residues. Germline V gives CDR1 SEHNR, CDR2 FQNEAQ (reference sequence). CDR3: CASSPRTSGPKSREQFF. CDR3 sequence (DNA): TGTGCCAGCAGCCCACGGACTAGCGGGCCTAAGAGTCGTGAGCAGTTCTTC.

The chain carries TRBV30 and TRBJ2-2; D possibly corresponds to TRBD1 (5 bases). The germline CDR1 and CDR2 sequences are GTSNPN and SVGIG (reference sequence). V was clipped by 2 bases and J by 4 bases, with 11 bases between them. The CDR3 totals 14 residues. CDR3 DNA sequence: TGTGCCTGGAGTAAGGGGCCCTCCACCGGGGAGCTGTTTTTT. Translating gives CAWSKGPSTGELFF.

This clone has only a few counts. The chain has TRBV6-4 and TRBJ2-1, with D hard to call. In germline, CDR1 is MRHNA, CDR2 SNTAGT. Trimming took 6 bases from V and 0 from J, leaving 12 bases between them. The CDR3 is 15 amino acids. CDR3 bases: TGTGCCAGCAGAGCCCCCCCCTTCTCCTACAATGAGCAGTTCTTC. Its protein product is CASRAPPFSYNEQFF.

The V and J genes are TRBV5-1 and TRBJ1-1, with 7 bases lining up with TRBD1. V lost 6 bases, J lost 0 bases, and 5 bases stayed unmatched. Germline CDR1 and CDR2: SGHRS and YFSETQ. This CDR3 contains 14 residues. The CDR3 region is CASTPDRVNTEAFF. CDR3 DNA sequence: TGCGCCAGCACTCCCGACAGGGTGAACACTGAAGCTTTCTTT.

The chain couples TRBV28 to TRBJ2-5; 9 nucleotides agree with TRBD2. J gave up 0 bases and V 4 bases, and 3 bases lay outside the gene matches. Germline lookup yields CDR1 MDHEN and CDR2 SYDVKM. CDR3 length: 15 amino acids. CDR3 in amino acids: CASSSSGKYQETQYF. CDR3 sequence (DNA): TGTGCCAGCAGTTCTAGCGGGAAGTACCAAGAGACCCAGTACTTC.

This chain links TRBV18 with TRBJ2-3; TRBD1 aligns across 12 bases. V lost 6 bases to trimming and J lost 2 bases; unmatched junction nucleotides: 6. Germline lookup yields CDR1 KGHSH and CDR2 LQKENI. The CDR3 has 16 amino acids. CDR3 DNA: TGTGCCAGCTCTTCCGGGACAGGGGGCATCACAGATACGCAGTATTTT. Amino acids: CASSSGTGGITDTQYF.

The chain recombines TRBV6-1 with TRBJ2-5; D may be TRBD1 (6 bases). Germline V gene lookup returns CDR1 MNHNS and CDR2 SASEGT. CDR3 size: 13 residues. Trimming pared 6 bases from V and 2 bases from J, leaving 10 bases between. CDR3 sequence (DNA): TGTGCCAGCAGGGGGGCCTTACAAGAGACCCAGTACTTC. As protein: CASRGALQETQYF.

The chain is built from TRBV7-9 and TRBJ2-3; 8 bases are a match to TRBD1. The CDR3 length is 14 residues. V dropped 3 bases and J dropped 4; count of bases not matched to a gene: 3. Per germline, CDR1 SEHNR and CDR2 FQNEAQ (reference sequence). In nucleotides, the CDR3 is TGTGCCAGCAGCTTGGACAGGGCCCCAGATACGCAGTATTTT. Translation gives CASSLDRAPDTQYF.

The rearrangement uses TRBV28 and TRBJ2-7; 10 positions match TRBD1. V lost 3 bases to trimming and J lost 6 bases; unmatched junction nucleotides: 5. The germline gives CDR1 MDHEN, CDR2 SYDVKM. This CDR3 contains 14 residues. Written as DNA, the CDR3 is TGTGCCAGCAGTTTCTCGGGACAGGGGCTCGAGCAGTACTTC. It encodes CASSFSGQGLEQYF.

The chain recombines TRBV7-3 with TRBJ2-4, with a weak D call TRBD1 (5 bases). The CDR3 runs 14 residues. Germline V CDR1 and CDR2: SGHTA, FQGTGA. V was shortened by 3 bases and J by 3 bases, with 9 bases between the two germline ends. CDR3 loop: CASSFGAGKNIQYF. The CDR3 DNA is TGTGCCAGCAGCTTTGGGGCAGGCAAAAACATTCAGTACTTC.

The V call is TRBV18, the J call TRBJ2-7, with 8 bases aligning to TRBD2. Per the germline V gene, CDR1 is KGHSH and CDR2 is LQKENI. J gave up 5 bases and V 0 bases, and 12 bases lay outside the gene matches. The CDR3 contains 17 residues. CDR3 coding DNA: TGTGCCAGCTCACCACCCCTGGGAATTAGCGGGAACGACGAGCAGTACTTC. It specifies CASSPPLGISGNDEQYF.

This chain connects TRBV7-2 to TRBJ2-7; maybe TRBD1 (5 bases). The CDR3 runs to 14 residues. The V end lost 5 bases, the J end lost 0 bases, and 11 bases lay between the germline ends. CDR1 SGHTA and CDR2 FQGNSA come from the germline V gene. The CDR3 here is CASSPQGSSYEQYF. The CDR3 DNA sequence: TGTGCCAGCAGCCCTCAGGGTTCCTCCTACGAGCAGTACTTC. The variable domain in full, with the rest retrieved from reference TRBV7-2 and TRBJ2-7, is GAGVSQSPSNKVTEKGKDVELRCDPISGHTALYWYRQSLGQGLEFLIYFQGNSAPDKSGLPSDRFSAERTGGSVSTLTIQRTQQEDSAVYLCASSPQGSSYEQYFGPGTRLTVT.

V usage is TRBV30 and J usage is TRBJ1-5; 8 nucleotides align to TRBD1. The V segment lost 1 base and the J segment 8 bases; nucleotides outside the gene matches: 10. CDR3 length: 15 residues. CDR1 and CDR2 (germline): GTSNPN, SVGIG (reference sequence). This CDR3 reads CAWSGGDRGKEPQHF. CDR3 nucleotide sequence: TGTGCCTGGAGTGGGGGTGACAGGGGTAAGGAGCCCCAGCATTTT.

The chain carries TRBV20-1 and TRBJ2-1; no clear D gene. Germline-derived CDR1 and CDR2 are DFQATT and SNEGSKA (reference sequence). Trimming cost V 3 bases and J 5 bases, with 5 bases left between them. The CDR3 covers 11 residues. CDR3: CSARGNNEQFF. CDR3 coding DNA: TGCAGTGCTAGGGGCAACAATGAGCAGTTCTTC.

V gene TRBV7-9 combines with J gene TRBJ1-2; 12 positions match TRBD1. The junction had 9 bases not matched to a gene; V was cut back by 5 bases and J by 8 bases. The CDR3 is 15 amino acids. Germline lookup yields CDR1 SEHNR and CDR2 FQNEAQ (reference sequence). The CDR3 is CASSPPGQGAGGYTF. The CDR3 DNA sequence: TGTGCCAGCAGCCCCCCGGGACAGGGGGCAGGAGGCTACACCTTC. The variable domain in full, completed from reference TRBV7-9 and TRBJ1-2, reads DTGVSQNPRHKITKRGQNVTFRCDPISEHNRLYWYRQTLGQGPEFLTYFQNEAQLEKSRLLSDRFSAERPKGSFSTLEIQRTEQGDSAMYLCASSPPGQGAGGYTFGSGTRLTVV.